Reported below is one T cell receptor beta chain. Its antigen is unknown. TCRdb's copy holds only in-frame clones and misses some; the assay was immunoSEQ multiplex PCR. Of more than 95,000 clones listed, roughly nine tenths are singletons. V shed 8 bases, J shed 3 bases, and the junction held 9 bases outside the gene matches. The CDR3 spans 14 residues. Germline V gene sequence: CDR1 SNHLY, CDR2 FYNNEI. The data belong to a study of T cell responses to AZD1222 COVID-19 vaccine. Study-wide findings and caveats: AZD1222 recipients seropositive at baseline numbered only five to seven.

The sample consisted of peripheral blood, taken on day 0 of AZD1222 vaccination. This sequence originates from an adult in good health. The chain uses TRBV2 and TRBJ1-2, with TRBD1 identical over 7 bases. CDR3 nucleotide sequence: TGTGCCAGCTTCGGAAAGGGGGCTGACTATGGCTACACCTTC. It encodes CASFGKGADYGYTF.